This is a list of T cell receptor beta chains from one sample in a study of T cells in Graves' hyperthyroidism and ophthalmopathy. Via MiXCR, TCRdb re-called the multiplex PCR reads, giving one row per CDR3 protein. The repertoire includes 350,000 to 400,000 distinct CDR3 sequences, 14% to 15% of them detected once, and 32% sits in the top ten. Sequencing input: blood. The receptor set was obtained from a young woman with Graves' hyperthyroidism. Both conserved end residues are part of each CDR3. Fields, in order: CDR3 length, V gene, J gene, CDR3 protein.

CDR3 length: 15
V gene: TRBV10-2
J gene: TRBJ2-1
CDR3 protein: CASSPLARSYNEQFF

CDR3 length: 14
V gene: TRBV2
J gene: TRBJ2-1
CDR3 protein: CASSWREGPNEQFF

CDR3 length: 11
V gene: TRBV6-2/TRBV6-3
J gene: TRBJ2-7
CDR3 protein: CASRTRGEQYF

CDR3 length: 16
V gene: TRBV4-2
J gene: TRBJ2-7
CDR3 protein: CASSQAVRGYYYEQYF

CDR3 length: 19
V gene: TRBV20-1
J gene: TRBJ2-1
CDR3 protein: CSARLLGTSGRKQIHEQFF

CDR3 length: 15
V gene: TRBV18
J gene: TRBJ1-2
CDR3 protein: CASSPSEIGSYGYTF

CDR3 length: 12
V gene: TRBV20-1
J gene: TRBJ1-5
CDR3 protein: CSAARQGQPQHF

CDR3 length: 13
V gene: TRBV28
J gene: TRBJ2-7
CDR3 protein: CATERSPTYEQYF

CDR3 length: 15
V gene: TRBV20-1
J gene: TRBJ1-5
CDR3 protein: CSARELGNSNQPQHF

CDR3 length: 12
V gene: TRBV2
J gene: TRBJ2-3
CDR3 protein: CASIPSLGTQYF

CDR3 length: 18
V gene: TRBV7-3
J gene: TRBJ2-2
CDR3 protein: CASSPGTSGFRRPGELFF

CDR3 length: 14
V gene: TRBV5-1
J gene: TRBJ2-7
CDR3 protein: CASSPGRGAYEQYF

CDR3 length: 16
V gene: TRBV4-2
J gene: TRBJ2-7
CDR3 protein: CASSQDRTSGIYEQYF

CDR3 length: 12
V gene: TRBV7-9
J gene: TRBJ2-2
CDR3 protein: CASSLLPGELFF

CDR3 length: 15
V gene: TRBV2
J gene: TRBJ1-4
CDR3 protein: CASREQGAPDEKLFF

CDR3 length: 15
V gene: TRBV5-1
J gene: TRBJ2-3
CDR3 protein: CASSLDGISSDTQYF

CDR3 length: 16
V gene: TRBV6-2/TRBV6-3
J gene: TRBJ2-7
CDR3 protein: CASSYYGGGDSYEQYF

CDR3 length: 15
V gene: TRBV12-3/TRBV12-4
J gene: TRBJ2-7
CDR3 protein: CASTLSREGRHEQYF

CDR3 length: 15
V gene: TRBV5-1
J gene: TRBJ1-1
CDR3 protein: CASSLVGQDNTEAFF

CDR3 length: 15
V gene: TRBV6-4
J gene: TRBJ2-5
CDR3 protein: CASSPGQILQETQYF

CDR3 length: 13
V gene: TRBV28
J gene: TRBJ2-5
CDR3 protein: CARTPGWEETQYF

CDR3 length: 14
V gene: TRBV7-8
J gene: TRBJ2-7
CDR3 protein: CASRPSGPSYEQYF

CDR3 length: 15
V gene: TRBV13
J gene: TRBJ1-4
CDR3 protein: CASSSAGSTNEKLFF

CDR3 length: 15
V gene: TRBV5-1
J gene: TRBJ1-1
CDR3 protein: CASSSRTDPDTEAFF

CDR3 length: 13
V gene: TRBV2
J gene: TRBJ2-7
CDR3 protein: CASSRTAQYEQYF

CDR3 length: 13
V gene: TRBV20-1
J gene: TRBJ1-2
CDR3 protein: CSATGAANYGYTF

CDR3 length: 15
V gene: TRBV28
J gene: TRBJ2-1
CDR3 protein: CASSAGLAGRNEQFF

CDR3 length: 15
V gene: TRBV28
J gene: TRBJ2-3
CDR3 protein: CASTSRTSSTDTQYF

CDR3 length: 16
V gene: TRBV15
J gene: TRBJ2-3
CDR3 protein: CATSRAPQGVTDTQYF

CDR3 length: 13
V gene: TRBV6-1
J gene: TRBJ1-1
CDR3 protein: CASSRGRGAEAFF

CDR3 length: 11
V gene: TRBV7-2
J gene: TRBJ2-5
CDR3 protein: CASSLYSTQYF

CDR3 length: 14
V gene: TRBV25-1
J gene: TRBJ2-3
CDR3 protein: CASTEDGRTDTQYF

CDR3 length: 13
V gene: TRBV7-3
J gene: TRBJ2-3
CDR3 protein: CASSFDGTDTQYF

CDR3 length: 16
V gene: TRBV2
J gene: TRBJ2-3
CDR3 protein: CASRAYFSFGTDTQYF

CDR3 length: 12
V gene: TRBV12-3/TRBV12-4
J gene: TRBJ2-7
CDR3 protein: CASTTGRAEQYF

CDR3 length: 14
V gene: TRBV9
J gene: TRBJ1-5
CDR3 protein: CASSVGQGDQPQHF

CDR3 length: 17
V gene: TRBV3-1
J gene: TRBJ2-2
CDR3 protein: CASSQGRETSGGRELFF

CDR3 length: 13
V gene: TRBV6-1
J gene: TRBJ2-3
CDR3 protein: CASTRMSTDTQYF

CDR3 length: 15
V gene: TRBV18
J gene: TRBJ2-1
CDR3 protein: CASSPLAGTNNEQFF

CDR3 length: 13
V gene: TRBV11-2
J gene: TRBJ2-1
CDR3 protein: CASRDRESFEQFF

CDR3 length: 13
V gene: TRBV27
J gene: TRBJ2-1
CDR3 protein: CASSFAVGFEQFF

CDR3 length: 15
V gene: TRBV18
J gene: TRBJ1-3
CDR3 protein: CASSPPGTAGNTIYF

CDR3 length: 14
V gene: TRBV27
J gene: TRBJ2-2
CDR3 protein: CASVTRTGIGELFF

CDR3 length: 14
V gene: TRBV2
J gene: TRBJ2-1
CDR3 protein: CASSFWGSGNEQFF

CDR3 length: 15
V gene: TRBV28
J gene: TRBJ2-1
CDR3 protein: CASSKSGRAANEQFF